This is a list of T cell receptor beta chains from one sample in a study of T cell responses to AZD1222 COVID-19 vaccine. TCRdb's copy holds only in-frame clones and misses some; the assay was immunoSEQ multiplex PCR. The sample gives tens of thousands of clones, about nine tenths of which show up once; 3% to 3.5% is in the top ten. This material consisted of peripheral blood, taken 28 days after the second AZD1222 dose. The receptors were gathered from an adult who received the AZD1222 COVID-19 vaccine. The CDR3 runs from the conserved cysteine through the conserved F or W. The D gene is left open where the match is weak. A row's size may be missing; if present it is once, few, many or a size class.

d_call clone_size j_call v_call cdr3_aa cdr3_nt
TRBD1 - TRBJ1-2 TRBV18 CASSPSTGGDYGYTF TGTGCCAGCTCACCTTCTACAGGGGGCGACTATGGCTACACCTTC
- - TRBJ1-6 TRBV29-1 CSVAQGPSLHF TGCAGCGTTGCCCAGGGCCCATCCCTCCACTTT
- - TRBJ1-6 TRBV27 CASSSRHSPLHF TGTGCCAGCAGTTCTCGGCATTCACCCCTCCACTTT
- - TRBJ2-1 TRBV6-5 CASSRLESEQFF TGTGCCAGCAGCAGACTAGAATCTGAGCAGTTCTTC
- - TRBJ1-5 TRBV7-3 CASSLIPNQPQHF TGTGCCAGCAGCTTAATCCCGAATCAGCCCCAGCATTTT
- - TRBJ2-2 TRBV11-3 CASSLFLRELFF TGTGCCAGCAGCTTGTTCCTGCGGGAGCTGTTTTTT
- - TRBJ1-2 TRBV10-2 CASSERENYGYTF TGCGCCAGCAGTGAACGAGAAAACTATGGCTACACCTTC
- few TRBJ1-5 TRBV7-9 CASSLGEGAGQPQHF TGTGCCAGCAGCTTAGGGGAGGGAGCGGGGCAGCCCCAGCATTTT
- once TRBJ2-1 TRBV9 CASSGASGSYNEQFF TGTGCCAGCAGCGGTGCGTCCGGGTCCTACAATGAGCAGTTCTTC
TRBD1 - TRBJ1-4 TRBV3-1/TRBV3-2 CASSQDRGRGEKLFF TGTGCCAGCAGCCAAGACAGGGGGCGAGGTGAAAAACTGTTTTTT
TRBD2 - TRBJ2-1 TRBV5-1 CASSLGLAGVLDNEQFF TGCGCCAGCAGCTTGGGACTAGCGGGAGTTCTAGACAATGAGCAGTTCTTC
- - TRBJ1-2 TRBV10-3 CAISDSNYGYTF TGTGCCATCAGTGACTCTAACTATGGCTACACCTTC
- - TRBJ1-1 TRBV12-3/TRBV12-4 CASTSVREAEAFF TGTGCCAGCACCTCGGTTCGGGAGGCTGAAGCTTTCTTT
- few TRBJ1-2 TRBV21-1 CASSRDSQGDRSYGYTF TGTGCCAGCAGCAGAGATTCTCAGGGGGATCGCTCCTATGGCTACACCTTC
TRBD1 - TRBJ2-7 TRBV11-3 CASSHAPTGGYEQYF TGTGCCAGCAGTCATGCCCCGACAGGGGGATACGAGCAGTACTTC
- - TRBJ2-3 TRBV9 CASSVGTDTQYF TGTGCCAGCAGCGTAGGGACAGATACGCAGTATTTT
TRBD2 many TRBJ2-1 TRBV27 CASGQLAGGGEQFF TGTGCCAGCGGACAATTAGCGGGAGGCGGGGAGCAGTTCTTC
- - TRBJ1-2 TRBV10-3 CAIQGTANYGYTF TGTGCCATCCAGGGAACGGCTAACTATGGCTACACCTTC
TRBD1 few TRBJ2-7 TRBV29-1 CSVLQGVLSYEQYF TGCAGCGTCCTACAGGGGGTGTTGTCCTACGAGCAGTACTTC
TRBD2 - TRBJ2-1 TRBV5-4 CASSFPGTSGGALYNEQFF TGTGCCAGCAGCTTTCCCGGGACTAGCGGGGGCGCCCTCTACAATGAGCAGTTCTTC
- medium-sized TRBJ1-1 TRBV6-4 CAISNQGRRTEAFF TGTGCCATCTCCAACCAGGGGAGGAGGACTGAAGCTTTCTTT
- - TRBJ1-1 TRBV12-3/TRBV12-4 CASTLTRHTEAFF TGTGCCAGCACCTTAACCCGGCACACTGAAGCTTTCTTT
- - TRBJ2-5 TRBV24-1 CATSGAGKETQYF TGTGCCACCAGTGGAGCAGGGAAGGAGACCCAGTACTTC
- - TRBJ2-3 TRBV27 CASSSLWDSTDTQYF TGTGCCAGCAGTTCCCTCTGGGACAGCACAGATACGCAGTATTTT
TRBD1 few TRBJ1-2 TRBV5-8 CASSFTGVGGYTF TGTGCCAGCAGTTTTACAGGGGTGGGAGGCTACACCTTC
TRBD2 - TRBJ2-5 TRBV29-1 CSVPGRAGEQETQYF TGCAGCGTGCCCGGCAGGGCGGGGGAACAAGAGACCCAGTACTTC
- - TRBJ1-1 TRBV15 CATSRDLNFKGETEAFF TGTGCCACCAGCAGAGATCTGAACTTTAAAGGCGAGACTGAAGCTTTCTTT
TRBD1 - TRBJ2-7 TRBV2 CASSDPLYRGSSYEQYF TGTGCCAGCAGTGACCCCCTATACAGGGGATCCTCCTACGAGCAGTACTTC
TRBD1 once TRBJ1-5 TRBV6-2/TRBV6-3 CASSFRQGHQPQHF TGTGCCAGCAGTTTCAGACAGGGCCATCAGCCCCAGCATTTT
TRBD1 - TRBJ1-5 TRBV4-3 CASSQDVRVQGDQPQHF TGCGCCAGCAGCCAAGACGTCCGGGTGCAGGGGGATCAGCCCCAGCATTTT
- - TRBJ1-1 TRBV27 CASSLQGTTEAFF TGTGCCAGCAGCCTTCAAGGTACCACTGAAGCTTTCTTT
- - TRBJ2-7 TRBV15 CATSTGRDAVYEQYF TGTGCCACCAGCACGGGACGAGACGCGGTCTACGAGCAGTACTTC
- - TRBJ1-5 TRBV19 CASSMWGERINQPQHF TGTGCCAGTAGTATGTGGGGGGAAAGGATAAATCAGCCCCAGCATTTT
- - TRBJ1-2 TRBV7-9 CASSLASEGLDGYTF TGTGCCAGCAGCTTAGCGTCTGAGGGGCTGGATGGCTACACCTTC
- - TRBJ2-1 TRBV12-3/TRBV12-4 CASSLSTSLFF TGTGCCAGCAGTTTGAGCACTTCTTTGTTCTTC
- - TRBJ2-1 TRBV6-5 CASSVDGSYNEQFF TGTGCCAGCAGCGTCGACGGTAGCTACAATGAGCAGTTCTTC
- once TRBJ1-1 TRBV5-1 CASSLVGDPNTEAFF TGCGCCAGCAGCTTGGTAGGGGATCCGAACACTGAAGCTTTCTTT
TRBD2 once TRBJ2-3 TRBV28 CASSLTIAGGGTDTQYF TGTGCCAGCAGTCTCACAATCGCGGGGGGGGGAACAGATACGCAGTATTTT
- - TRBJ1-1 TRBV18 CASSSGGNTEAFF TGTGCCAGCTCGTCGGGGGGGAACACTGAAGCTTTCTTT
- - TRBJ1-4 TRBV5-1 CASREGARGEKLFF TGCGCCAGCAGAGAAGGGGCGCGAGGTGAAAAACTGTTTTTT
TRBD2 - TRBJ2-3 TRBV6-2/TRBV6-3 CASSAGLVSISAQYF TGTGCCAGCAGCGCCGGACTAGTTAGTATTAGTGCGCAGTATTTT
- - TRBJ2-5 TRBV7-8 CASSLVGQGQETQYF TGTGCCAGCAGCTTAGTGGGCCAGGGCCAAGAGACCCAGTACTTC
- - TRBJ2-2 TRBV19 CASSIGPGSGELFF TGTGCCAGTAGTATAGGACCCGGGTCCGGGGAGCTGTTTTTT
TRBD1 - TRBJ1-3 TRBV5-8 CASTLTGQFGNTIYF TGTGCCAGCACCCTTACGGGACAGTTTGGAAACACCATATATTTT
- - TRBJ2-1 TRBV20-1 CSASFGEQFF TGCAGTGCTAGTTTTGGCGAGCAGTTCTTC
TRBD1 - TRBJ2-5 TRBV5-1 CASSLRVGQGYQETQYF TGCGCCAGCAGCCTTCGGGTAGGACAGGGGTACCAAGAGACCCAGTACTTC
- - TRBJ1-4 TRBV7-8 CASSPQGLNEKLFF TGTGCCAGCAGCCCCCAAGGGCTTAATGAAAAACTGTTTTTT
- - TRBJ2-3 TRBV7-2 CASSLRFLSSTDTQYF TGTGCCAGCAGCTTAAGATTCCTTAGTAGCACAGATACGCAGTATTTT
- - TRBJ2-7 TRBV12-3/TRBV12-4 CASTTRASYEQYF TGTGCCAGCACGACCAGGGCCTCCTACGAGCAGTACTTC
- - TRBJ1-4 TRBV18 CASSSGQFNEKLFF TGTGCCAGCTCATCAGGACAGTTTAATGAAAAACTGTTTTTT